Following are 9 T cell receptor beta chains from one sample sequenced in a study of spatial heterogeneity in lung cancer (dated by TCRdb to between 2018 and 2021). Library creation used 5' RACE. Sequencing used a NextSeq 500. TCRdb cleaned the public reads at Q25 with fastp, built clones with MiXCR and kept in-frame beta chains. Identical CDR3 proteins give one entry, which carries the most common genes and DNA. A total of roughly 100,000 distinct CDR3 sequences appear in this sample, about 9.4% of them only once. 6.9% of the sample belongs to the ten largest clones. The sample's time point label is to be understood as: sample taken at primary tumor resection. Whole RNA extracted from tumor and nontumor lung tissue, or from cryopreserved PBMC samples, was used for TCR sequencing without cell sorting. This specimen consisted of PBMCs, obtained at surgery. The receptors stem from a male donor with early-stage non-small cell lung cancer.

The rearrangement joins TRBV10-3 to TRBJ2-1, with D possibly matching TRBD2 (6 bases). V lost 5 bases to trimming and J lost 7 bases, with 9 bases between them. The germline V gene encodes CDR1 ENHRY and CDR2 SYGVKD. This CDR3 region has 12 residues. Here the CDR3 DNA reads TGTGCCATCAGTCGACTAGAAAATGAGCAGTTCTTC. Translation gives CAISRLENEQFF.

This clonotype was seen repeatedly, ten times or more. The genes are TRBV7-9 and TRBJ2-3, with 12 bases that match TRBD2. CDR3 length: 16 amino acids. Germline V CDR1 and CDR2: SEHNR, FQNEAQ (reference sequence). V was pared by 5 bases and J by 0 bases, with 3 bases of the junction left unmatched. CDR3 region: CASSTGLAGSTDTQYF. CDR3 DNA sequence: TGTGCCAGCAGCACCGGACTAGCGGGGAGCACAGATACGCAGTATTTT.

The chain carries TRBV20-1 and TRBJ2-1; D could derive from TRBD1 or TRBD2 (7 bases each). Trimming left V 3 bases short and J 7 bases short, with 16 bases between. The CDR3 is 14 residues long. CDR1 is DFQATT, CDR2 SNEGSKA, per germline (reference sequence). The CDR3 DNA is TGCAGTGCTAGGCAGGGGGGGCTTGGGAATGAGCAGTTCTTC. Protein sequence: CSARQGGLGNEQFF.

Many counts were recorded for this clonotype. The rearrangement uses TRBV5-1 and TRBJ2-1, with 10 bases matching TRBD2. The CDR3 totals 18 residues. Germline V gene lookup returns CDR1 SGHRS and CDR2 YFSETQ. Germline trimming cut 4 bases from V and 0 bases from J; bases unmatched to any gene: 10. CDR3 sequence: CASSMGTSALISYNEQFF. In DNA, the CDR3 is TGCGCCAGCAGCATGGGGACTAGCGCCTTAATCTCCTACAATGAGCAGTTCTTC. Drawing the rest from reference TRBV5-1 and TRBJ2-1, the complete variable domain is KAGVTQTPRYLIKTRGQQVTLSCSPISGHRSVSWYQQTPGQGLQFLFEYFSETQRNKGNFPGRFSGRQFSNSRSEMNVSTLELGDSALYLCASSMGTSALISYNEQFFGPGTRLTVL.

The sample holds many counts of this clonotype. This chain links TRBV7-8 with TRBJ1-2; tentative D call: TRBD1 (6 bases). V dropped 6 bases and J dropped 2 bases, with 16 bases sitting between them. The CDR3 loop spans 15 amino acids. Germline V gene lookup returns CDR1 SGHVS and CDR2 FQNEAQ. The CDR3 DNA reads as TGTGCCAGCAGTACTCAGGGGTATTCAAACTATGGCTACACCTTC. Amino acids: CASSTQGYSNYGYTF.

DNA for the CDR3: TGTGCCAGCAGTGGGGGACAGGGGGCCGCCGTGAGTGAAGCTTTCTTT. It encodes CASSGGQGAAVSEAFF. The V call is TRBV2, the J call TRBJ1-1, with 12 bases that match TRBD1. The length of the CDR3 is 16 residues. Per the germline V gene, CDR1 is SNHLY and CDR2 is FYNNEI. Losses at the gene ends were 4 bases for V and 7 bases for J; bases not matched to a gene: 10.

This clonotype has just a few counts. This rearrangement joins TRBV2 to TRBJ1-4; D unclear. The length of the CDR3 is 15 residues. V lost 7 bases to trimming and J lost 0 bases, with 12 bases between them. Germline V gene data show CDR1 as SNHLY and CDR2 as FYNNEI. This CDR3 is CASTGSSATNEKLFF. The CDR3 nucleotides read TGTGCCAGCACCGGATCTTCTGCAACTAATGAAAAACTGTTTTTT.

This clonotype was seen a handful of times. The chain has TRBV2 and TRBJ2-3; either TRBD1 or TRBD2 may fit D (6 bases each). Looked up from germline, CDR1 is SNHLY and CDR2 is FYNNEI. The V end was cut by 10 bases, the J end by 0 bases, with 14 bases between. The CDR3 has 14 amino acids. The CDR3 region is CATKGGRSTDTQYF. The CDR3 DNA sequence: TGTGCCACCAAGGGGGGCCGTAGCACAGATACGCAGTATTTT.

V usage is TRBV28 and J usage is TRBJ1-5; no firm D call. Germline values: CDR1 MDHEN, CDR2 SYDVKM. The CDR3 spans 13 residues. Deletions cut 6 bases from V and 0 bases from J, with 6 bases between. The CDR3 DNA is TGTGCCAGCAGGGATTATAGCAATCAGCCCCAGCATTTT. Amino acids: CASRDYSNQPQHF.